This T cell receptor beta chain was documented in a study of CD8+ T cells in alopecia areata. Germline values: CDR1 MGHRA, CDR2 YSYEKL. The CDR3 has 13 residues. The J segment lost 3 bases and the V segment lost 4 bases, leaving 2 bases of the junction unmatched. Extracted RNA was reverse transcribed into cDNA, the sequencing template. Profiling relied on immunoSEQ multiplex PCR, and the TCRdb table lists in-frame clones only, not all of them. This sample has 90,000 to 100,000 clones, with around 38% found just once. With respect to this clone: The antigen remains undetermined.

Findings and caveats of the study: Higher clonality than in normal scalp was seen in lesional scalp, especially alopecia totalis/universalis.

The study team obtained lesional scalp punch biopsies and peripheral blood from alopecia areata patients. The TCR was taken from a human donor with alopecia areata. V usage is TRBV4-1 and J usage is TRBJ2-5, with 7 bases lining up with TRBD2. Sample: CD4+ T cells sorted from blood. Written as DNA, the CDR3 is TGCGCCAGCAGCCGTCGGGGGGAAGAGACCCAGTACTTC. Translation gives CASSRRGEETQYF.